This entry features one TCR beta chain sequence. The sample is drawn from a study of blood T cell repertoires in COVID-19. Seattle-derived patients entered the study during active infection and were followed longitudinally. In the study's own analysis: By means of reference gene primer amplification, nucleated cell counts were estimated. The repertoire was sequenced with immunoSEQ multiplex PCR; TCRdb's copy has only in-frame clones and lacks some. V, J and clone size reflect that table, while D and trimming were determined from the DNA. The table records around 190,000 clones, roughly four fifths of them present only once. Germline assignment: CDR1 SGHRS and CDR2 YFSETQ. This CDR3 has 18 amino acids. After removal of 0 bases from V and 0 bases from J, the junction contained 4 bases not matched to a gene.

This receptor was obtained from a woman in her 70s with COVID-19, enrolled during active disease. Sequencing was performed on peripheral blood. The V gene is TRBV5-1, the J gene TRBJ2-2; 11 bases are a match to TRBD2. The CDR3 spells CASSLVAGGNANTGELFF. CDR3 DNA: TGCGCCAGCAGCTTGGTAGCGGGGGGGAACGCGAACACCGGGGAGCTGTTTTTT.